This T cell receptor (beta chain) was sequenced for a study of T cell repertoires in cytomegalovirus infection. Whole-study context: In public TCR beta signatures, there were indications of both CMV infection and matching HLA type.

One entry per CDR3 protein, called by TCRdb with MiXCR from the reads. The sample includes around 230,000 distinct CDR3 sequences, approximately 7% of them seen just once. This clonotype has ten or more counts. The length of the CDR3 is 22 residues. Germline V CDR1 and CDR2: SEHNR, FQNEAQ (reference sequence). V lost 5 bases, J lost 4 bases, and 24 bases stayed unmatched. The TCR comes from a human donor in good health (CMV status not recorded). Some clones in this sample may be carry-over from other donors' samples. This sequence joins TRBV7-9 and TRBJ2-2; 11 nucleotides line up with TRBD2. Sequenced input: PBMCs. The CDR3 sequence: CASSNVFYGARLAGRSTGELFF. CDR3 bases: TGTGCCAGCAGCAACGTGTTTTACGGGGCCCGACTAGCGGGGAGATCCACCGGGGAGCTGTTTTTT. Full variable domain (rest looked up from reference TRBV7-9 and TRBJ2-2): DTGVSQNPRHKITKRGQNVTFRCDPISEHNRLYWYRQTLGQGPEFLTYFQNEAQLEKSRLLSDRFSAERPKGSFSTLEIQRTEQGDSAMYLCASSNVFYGARLAGRSTGELFFGEGSRLTVL.